A selection of T cell receptor beta chains follows, all from one sample in a study of T cells in Graves' hyperthyroidism and ophthalmopathy. MiXCR, run by TCRdb on the multiplex PCR reads, gives a single entry per CDR3 protein. The sample includes around 400,000 distinct CDR3 sequences, around 15% of them seen just once. Sequencing was carried out using blood. The receptor set was obtained from an older woman with Graves' ophthalmopathy. Each CDR3 is given with its conserved first and last residue. Fields, in order: D gene, clone size, J gene, V gene, CDR3 length, CDR3 protein, CDR3 DNA. The D gene is left open where the match is weak. A clone size is listed for some rows: how often the clone was seen (once, few, many), or a class if it is expanded.

TRBD1,-,TRBJ1-5,TRBV4-1,17,CASSNTGGKYSNQPQHF,TGCGCCAGCAGTAATACAGGGGGCAAGTATAGCAATCAGCCCCAGCATTTT
-,-,TRBJ1-1,TRBV24-1,13,CATSDSQDFEAFF,TGTGCCACCAGTGATTCCCAGGATTTTGAAGCTTTCTTT
-,many,TRBJ1-4,TRBV5-1,15,CASSFGTLTNEKLFF,TGCGCCAGCAGCTTCGGGACGTTAACTAATGAAAAACTGTTTTTT
-,few,TRBJ2-7,TRBV9,14,CASSFRQGGDEQYF,TGTGCCAGCAGCTTTAGACAGGGAGGGGATGAGCAGTACTTC
-,-,TRBJ2-1,TRBV19,17,CASKGPGGGAGYNEQFF,TGTGCCAGTAAGGGACCTGGAGGGGGAGCAGGGTACAATGAGCAGTTCTTC
-,many,TRBJ2-3,TRBV28,20,CASSSLRSTTLSGGTDTQYF,TGTGCCAGCAGTTCACTCAGATCTACGACTCTTAGCGGAGGCACAGATACGCAGTATTTT
-,many,TRBJ2-3,TRBV20-1,14,CSAPQGGRPDTQYF,TGCAGTGCTCCCCAGGGGGGGCGCCCAGATACGCAGTATTTT
TRBD1,few,TRBJ1-5,TRBV5-8,15,CASRYETGTNQPQHF,TGTGCCAGCAGATATGAGACAGGGACCAATCAGCCCCAGCATTTT
-,many,TRBJ2-7,TRBV7-2,15,CASSLVEGTSYEQYF,TGTGCCAGCAGCTTAGTGGAGGGGACCTCCTACGAGCAGTACTTC
-,many,TRBJ1-1,TRBV2,13,CASSEDRNTEAFF,TGTGCCAGCAGTGAGGACAGGAACACTGAAGCTTTCTTT
TRBD1,few,TRBJ2-5,TRBV19,14,CASSIGHRQGAQYF,TGTGCCAGTAGTATTGGGCATAGGCAGGGGGCCCAGTACTTC
-,few,TRBJ2-5,TRBV20-1,16,CRARIRPGARRETQYF,TGCAGGGCTAGAATCCGTCCGGGAGCGAGGCGGGAGACCCAGTACTTC
TRBD1,few,TRBJ1-2,TRBV6-1,15,CASSLTRDSVYGYTF,TGTGCCAGCAGCCTCACCCGGGACAGCGTCTATGGCTACACCTTC
-,many,TRBJ1-1,TRBV3-1,12,CASRMGTLEAFF,TGTGCCAGCAGGATGGGGACTCTTGAAGCTTTCTTT
TRBD1,many,TRBJ2-1,TRBV20-1,14,CSASQGAVNNEQFF,TGCAGTGCTAGTCAGGGGGCGGTAAACAATGAGCAGTTCTTC
TRBD1,many,TRBJ1-5,TRBV18,16,CASSPPGQGRNQPQHF,TGTGCCAGCTCACCACCTGGACAGGGACGCAATCAGCCCCAGCATTTT
-,many,TRBJ2-4,TRBV12-3/TRBV12-4,13,CASSLLPRNIQYF,TGTGCCAGCAGCCTACTCCCCCGAAACATTCAGTACTTC
-,-,TRBJ2-1,TRBV7-2,12,CASSASAQLQFF,TGTGCCAGCAGCGCTAGCGCGCAACTTCAGTTCTTC
TRBD1,few,TRBJ1-6,TRBV7-2,15,CASSLGQGANPPLHF,TGTGCCAGCAGCTTAGGACAGGGGGCTAACCCACCCCTCCACTTT
TRBD2,-,TRBJ2-1,TRBV20-1,15,CSASSAVAGNNEQFF,TGCAGTGCTAGCTCAGCAGTAGCGGGAAACAATGAGCAGTTCTTC
-,many,TRBJ1-5,TRBV20-1,14,CSARGPQRVQPQHF,TGCAGTGCTAGAGGGCCACAGCGCGTTCAGCCCCAGCATTTT
-,many,TRBJ2-3,TRBV30,15,CAWSGDWYRTDTQYF,TGTGCCTGGAGTGGGGACTGGTATCGCACAGATACGCAGTATTTT
-,-,TRBJ2-7,TRBV5-1,14,CAGTSTGFRDEQYF,TGCGCCGGCACCTCGACAGGCTTTCGTGACGAGCAGTACTTC
-,-,TRBJ1-4,TRBV10-1,16,CASSENSGEANEKLFF,TGCGCCAGCAGTGAGAACTCAGGGGAGGCTAATGAAAAACTGTTTTTT
-,-,TRBJ1-2,TRBV7-2,13,CASSPTEIYGYTF,TGTGCCAGCAGCCCTACAGAGATCTATGGCTACACCTTC
TRBD2,-,TRBJ2-2,TRBV19,13,CASSREGRRELFF,TGTGCCAGTAGTAGGGAGGGGCGCCGGGAGCTGTTTTTT
-,few,TRBJ2-2,TRBV19,15,CASSMSGIHTGELFF,TGTGCCAGTAGTATGTCGGGAATACACACCGGGGAGCTGTTTTTT
-,-,TRBJ2-1,TRBV12-3/TRBV12-4,14,CASTPRRGYNEQFF,TGTGCCAGCACCCCCCGTAGAGGCTACAATGAGCAGTTCTTC
TRBD2,many,TRBJ2-2,TRBV12-3/TRBV12-4,17,CASSLGVRGRVAGELFF,TGTGCCAGCAGTTTAGGTGTCCGTGGGAGGGTTGCCGGGGAGCTGTTTTTT
TRBD1,few,TRBJ2-1,TRBV5-8,16,CASSSQGASAYNEQFF,TGTGCCAGCAGCTCCCAGGGGGCGAGCGCCTACAATGAGCAGTTCTTC
TRBD1,-,TRBJ1-2,TRBV6-5,15,CASSYSGTGGIRYTF,TGTGCCAGCAGTTACTCCGGGACAGGGGGGATTCGGTACACCTTC
TRBD1,few,TRBJ2-7,TRBV20-1,14,CSATTGQGEHEQYF,TGCAGTGCTACCACCGGGCAGGGGGAACACGAGCAGTACTTC
TRBD2,many,TRBJ2-5,TRBV14,15,CASSLGGRASETQYF,TGTGCCAGCAGCCTAGGCGGGAGGGCCTCGGAGACCCAGTACTTC
-,many,TRBJ2-4,TRBV29-1,13,CSVAGSGENIQYF,TGCAGCGTTGCGGGTAGCGGTGAAAACATTCAGTACTTC
-,many,TRBJ2-7,TRBV20-1,10,CSARLYEQYF,TGCAGTGCTAGACTCTACGAGCAGTACTTC
-,many,TRBJ1-1,TRBV3-1,15,CASSQQQGRNTEAFF,TGTGCCAGCAGCCAGCAACAGGGACGGAACACTGAAGCTTTCTTT
TRBD1,few,TRBJ1-6,TRBV27,16,CASSQDRVPYNSPLHF,TGTGCCAGCAGCCAGGACAGGGTTCCTTATAATTCACCCCTCCACTTT
-,many,TRBJ2-5,TRBV29-1,13,CSVGTPTVETQYF,TGCAGCGTGGGGACACCTACGGTTGAGACCCAGTACTTC
-,many,TRBJ2-3,TRBV5-1,14,CASSPLQRSDTQYF,TGCGCCAGCAGCCCCCTCCAGCGCTCAGATACGCAGTATTTT
-,-,TRBJ2-5,TRBV5-5,13,CASRVKGQETQYF,TGTGCCAGCAGGGTGAAGGGACAAGAGACCCAGTACTTC
-,many,TRBJ2-3,TRBV29-1,15,CSVEPRERVTDTQYF,TGCAGCGTTGAACCTCGGGAGAGGGTCACAGATACGCAGTATTTT
-,-,TRBJ2-3,TRBV19,14,CASSMGLGTDTQYF,TGTGCCAGTAGTATGGGGCTAGGCACAGATACGCAGTATTTT
-,many,TRBJ2-1,TRBV7-2,13,CASSFGLYNEQFF,TGTGCCAGCAGCTTCGGACTCTACAATGAGCAGTTCTTC
-,-,TRBJ1-1,TRBV29-1,11,CSVEWNTEAFF,TGCAGCGTTGAATGGAACACTGAAGCTTTCTTT
-,many,TRBJ1-6,TRBV30,14,CAWSVARENSPLHF,TGTGCCTGGAGTGTGGCGCGGGAGAATTCACCCCTCCACTTT
TRBD2,-,TRBJ2-1,TRBV3-1,15,CASSRLAGGRNEQFF,TGTGCCAGCAGCCGACTAGCGGGAGGGCGGAATGAGCAGTTCTTC
TRBD2,few,TRBJ2-3,TRBV18,15,CASSSLAGALDTQYF,TGTGCCAGCTCATCCTTAGCGGGAGCGTTAGATACGCAGTATTTT
TRBD2,many,TRBJ2-7,TRBV5-1,19,CASSLAPRNPTSGRYEQYF,TGCGCCAGCAGCTTGGCACCGAGAAACCCAACTAGCGGGAGATACGAGCAGTACTTC
-,many,TRBJ1-1,TRBV5-8,15,CASSLVGRENTEAFF,TGTGCCAGCAGCTTGGTGGGACGAGAGAACACTGAAGCTTTCTTT
-,many,TRBJ2-7,TRBV30,15,CAWSLPDPGPYEQYF,TGTGCCTGGAGTCTCCCGGACCCTGGACCCTACGAGCAGTACTTC
-,few,TRBJ2-3,TRBV27,12,CASSPYLGTQYF,TGTGCCAGCAGTCCCTATTTGGGTACGCAGTATTTT
-,many,TRBJ2-2,TRBV7-9,15,CASSKSLVETGELFF,TGTGCCAGCTCCAAATCCCTCGTAGAAACCGGGGAGCTGTTTTTT
-,-,TRBJ2-1,TRBV20-1,14,CSASGWGSYNEQFF,TGCAGTGCTAGTGGGTGGGGATCCTACAATGAGCAGTTCTTC
-,-,TRBJ1-2,TRBV6-1,13,CASSDKWPDGYTF,TGTGCTAGCAGTGATAAGTGGCCGGATGGCTACACCTTC
-,-,TRBJ2-3,TRBV5-1,13,CASSTVSTDTQYF,TGCGCCAGCAGCACCGTTAGCACAGATACGCAGTATTTT
-,-,TRBJ2-5,TRBV20-1,12,CSAVEGQETQYF,TGCAGTGCGGTGGAGGGCCAAGAGACCCAGTACTTC
-,many,TRBJ2-1,TRBV7-3,12,CASSLTTNEQFF,TGTGCCAGCAGCTTAACGACCAATGAGCAGTTCTTC
-,many,TRBJ2-7,TRBV7-8,14,CASSFEAGPYEQYF,TGTGCCAGCAGCTTTGAGGCGGGCCCCTACGAGCAGTACTTC
TRBD2,many,TRBJ2-3,TRBV2,14,CASGLAGVADTQYF,TGTGCCAGCGGACTAGCGGGAGTTGCGGATACGCAGTATTTT